The 12 T cell receptor beta chains listed next were all sequenced from one sample in a study of cytomegalovirus exposure and HLA in healthy donors. Method: immunoSEQ multiplex PCR; TCRdb's copy keeps in-frame clones and lacks some. The data contain about 74,000 clones, over 85% of them singletons. Sample: PBMCs. These receptors originate from a man younger than 35 in good health and CMV-seropositive.

The CDR3: CASSPRLASELSSYNEQFF. CDR3 bases: TGTGCCAGCAGCCCGAGACTAGCGTCCGAGTTAAGCTCCTACAATGAGCAGTTCTTC. V usage is TRBV9 and J usage is TRBJ2-1; 8 nucleotides line up with TRBD2. The V gene's germline CDR1 is SGDLS and CDR2 YYNGEE. Trimming removed 4 bases from V and 0 bases from J; junction bases left unmatched: 15. The CDR3 consists of 19 residues.

This rearrangement joins TRBV5-1 to TRBJ2-1; 9 nucleotides align to TRBD2. Trimming removed 4 bases from V and 1 base from J; junction bases left unmatched: 3. The V gene's germline CDR1 is SGHRS and CDR2 YFSETQ. This CDR3 has 15 residues. CDR3 in amino acids: CASSALAGSYNEQFF. The CDR3 DNA is TGCGCCAGCAGCGCCCTAGCGGGGTCCTACAATGAGCAGTTCTTC.

V and J are TRBV30 and TRBJ2-2; D is perhaps TRBD2 (6 bases). Trimming removed 3 bases from V and 5 bases from J, with 13 bases in between. This CDR3 spans 14 amino acids. Germline lookup yields CDR1 GTSNPN and CDR2 SVGIG (reference sequence). The CDR3 DNA sequence: TGTGCCTGGAGCGGGAGACTGCGAACCGGGGAGCTGTTTTTT. It yields the protein CAWSGRLRTGELFF.

The rearrangement joins TRBV18 to TRBJ1-5; possible D gene TRBD1, 5 bases. Trimming took 1 base from V and 7 from J, leaving 14 bases between them. The CDR3 contains 15 residues. Germline CDR1 reads KGHSH; CDR2 reads LQKENI. The CDR3 sequence is CASSPLEGREQPQHF. The CDR3 nucleotides are TGTGCCAGCTCACCACTTGAGGGGCGGGAGCAGCCCCAGCATTTT.

The chain combines TRBV7-9 with TRBJ1-4, with TRBD1 as a possible D gene (6 bases). The germline V gene encodes CDR1 SEHNR and CDR2 FQNEAQ (reference sequence). CDR3 length: 16 residues. The V end was cut by 0 bases, the J end by 7 bases, with 15 bases between. Here the CDR3 DNA reads TGTGCCAGCAGCTTAGCGCTTGGGGGGGCAGGTGAAAAACTGTTTTTT. Translating gives CASSLALGGAGEKLFF.

The gene calls are TRBV9 and TRBJ2-7, with TRBD2 matching over 13 bases. Germline trimming cut 2 bases from V and 2 bases from J; bases unmatched to any gene: 4. Germline values: CDR1 SGDLS, CDR2 YYNGEE. CDR3 size: 16 residues. CDR3 sequence (DNA): TGTGCCAGCAGCGTGGGGGGACTAGCGGGACCCTACGAGCAGTACTTC. Translating gives CASSVGGLAGPYEQYF.

CDR3 sequence reads: CASSLPTESTDEQYF. CDR3 in DNA: TGTGCCAGCAGTCTCCCGACAGAGAGTACCGACGAGCAGTACTTC. V usage is TRBV28 and J usage is TRBJ2-7; tentatively, D is TRBD1 (5 bases). With 5 bases removed from V and 5 bases from J, the gap between germline ends came to 19 bases. The V gene's germline CDR1 is MDHEN and CDR2 SYDVKM. The CDR3 loop spans 15 amino acids.

The gene calls are TRBV19 and TRBJ2-6; D is possibly TRBD2 (5 bases). The CDR3 sequence is 17 residues long. V was cut by 4 bases and J by 0 bases, with 13 bases left in between. Germline values: CDR1 LNHDA, CDR2 SQIVND (reference sequence). In DNA form, the CDR3 reads TGTGCCAGTAGTACCGGACGGGGTTACTCTGGGGCCAACGTCCTGACTTTC. Translation gives CASSTGRGYSGANVLTF.

This chain links TRBV28 with TRBJ2-7, with D uncertain. Trimming shortened V by 7 bases and J by 4 bases, and 8 bases separated the two germline ends. Looked up from germline, CDR1 is MDHEN and CDR2 is SYDVKM. CDR3 length: 11 amino acids. CDR3 in amino acids: CASTWAYEQYF. CDR3 nucleotide sequence: TGTGCCAGCACCTGGGCTTACGAGCAGTACTTC.

Note on this clone: The DNA is left out, because the CDR3 cannot be placed on it with certainty; the CDR3 is given as TCRdb lists it. This sequence joins TRBV25-1 and TRBJ2-1; TRBD2, the table's D call, lacks a check against the DNA. Germline-derived CDR1 and CDR2 are MGHDK and SYGVNS. Inclusive of both ends, the CDR3 amounts to 18 amino acids. CDR3 protein: CASSLRAGTSGRDTEQFF.

The J gene is TRBJ2-5, the V gene TRBV11-3; no clear D. Per the germline V gene, CDR1 is SGHNT and CDR2 is YENEEA. This CDR3 spans 15 amino acids. V was pared by 0 bases and J by 5 bases, with 13 bases between. CDR3 nucleotide sequence: TGTGCCAGCAGCTTAGAGAATCCCAACACGGAGACCCAGTACTTC. This gives the protein CASSLENPNTETQYF.

CDR3 sequence (DNA): TGTGCCAGCAGTTTAAATCGTGAGCAGTTCTTC. Its protein is CASSLNREQFF. The chain combines TRBV28 with TRBJ2-1, with unresolved D. Trimming removed 2 bases at V and 9 bases at J, with 5 bases between. The germline gives CDR1 MDHEN, CDR2 SYDVKM. The CDR3 is 11 amino acids.